Each of the 23 T cell receptor beta chains below was sequenced from the same sample in a study of T cells in localized non-small cell lung cancer. Profiled with immunoSEQ multiplex PCR; TCRdb holds only in-frame clones, not every one. The sample contains 55,000 to 65,000 clones, roughly nine tenths of which appear only once. The starting material was peripheral blood, obtained before any cancer treatment. The receptors come from a man aged 40 to 69 with stage I lung adenocarcinoma.

The CDR3 region is CASSPQVLTGELFF. The CDR3 DNA reads as TGTGCCAGCAGCCCACAGGTTCTCACCGGGGAGCTGTTTTTT. The rearrangement joins TRBV11-2 to TRBJ2-2; weak D call: TRBD1 (5 bases). This CDR3 contains 14 residues. V lost 5 bases and J lost 4, with 11 bases in between. Germline loops: CDR1 SGHAT, CDR2 FQNNGV.

The V and J genes are TRBV30 and TRBJ1-1; TRBD1 is a possible D gene (5 bases). Germline lookup yields CDR1 GTSNPN and CDR2 SVGIG (reference sequence). This CDR3 spans 13 amino acids. V was trimmed by 4 bases and J by 6 bases, leaving 15 bases between them. The DNA of the CDR3 is TGTGCCTGGATGGGGCAACTTGGGGCTGAAGCTTTCTTT. This sequence encodes CAWMGQLGAEAFF.

V is TRBV7-9 and J is TRBJ2-7; D is perhaps TRBD2 (6 bases). Trimming left V 6 bases short and J 3 bases short, with 18 bases between. The CDR3 runs 15 residues. Looked up from germline, CDR1 is SEHNR and CDR2 is FQNEAQ (reference sequence). Here the CDR3 reads CASRPSGRGNYEQYF. In DNA form, the CDR3 reads TGTGCCAGCAGGCCCTCCGGACGGGGGAACTACGAGCAGTACTTC.

The chain links TRBV4-1 to TRBJ2-1; D is possibly TRBD1 or TRBD2 (5 bases each). CDR3 length: 17 amino acids. The germline V gene has CDR1 MGHRA and CDR2 YSYEKL. V shed 1 base and J shed 0 bases, with 13 bases lying between them. CDR3 protein: CASSQARASSSYNEQFF. In DNA form, the CDR3 reads TGCGCCAGCAGCCAAGCCAGGGCTAGCAGCTCCTACAATGAGCAGTTCTTC.

The rearrangement joins TRBV13 to TRBJ2-7, with TRBD1 identical over 9 bases. The J segment lost 7 bases and the V segment lost 4 bases, leaving 8 bases of the junction unmatched. Germline CDR1 reads PRHDT; CDR2 reads FYEKMQ (reference sequence). The CDR3 contains 14 residues. This chain's CDR3 is CASSSGTGPFEQYF. The CDR3 nucleotides read TGTGCCAGCAGCTCCGGGACAGGGCCGTTTGAGCAGTACTTC.

This clone was seen just once. This rearrangement joins TRBV18 to TRBJ2-7, with 12 bases lining up with TRBD2. The junction had 2 bases not matched to a gene; V was cut back by 5 bases and J by 0 bases. The CDR3 length is 15 residues. CDR1 and CDR2 (germline): KGHSH, LQKENI. The CDR3: CASSKTSGGSYEQYF. The CDR3 region has the DNA TGTGCCAGCTCAAAGACTAGCGGGGGCTCCTACGAGCAGTACTTC. The variable domain in full, completed from reference TRBV18 and TRBJ2-7, reads NAGVMQNPRHLVRRRGQEARLRCSPMKGHSHVYWYRQLPEEGLKFMVYLQKENIIDESGMPKERFSAEFPKEGPSILRIQQVVRGDSAAYFCASSKTSGGSYEQYFGPGTRLTVT.

This clone was recorded once. The chain uses TRBV5-4 and TRBJ1-2; TRBD1 aligns across 12 bases. V dropped 4 bases and J dropped 6; count of bases not matched to a gene: 7. Germline CDR1 reads SGHNT; CDR2 reads YYREEE (reference sequence). The CDR3 loop spans 15 amino acids. The CDR3: CASSTYRDRGHGYTF. The DNA of the CDR3 is TGTGCCAGCAGCACTTACCGGGACAGGGGGCATGGCTACACCTTC.

This rearrangement joins TRBV28 to TRBJ2-1; TRBD2 might be the D (6 bases). V dropped 3 bases and J dropped 0 bases, with 15 bases sitting between them. Germline assignment: CDR1 MDHEN and CDR2 SYDVKM. CDR3 length: 17 residues. As DNA, the CDR3 is TGTGCCAGCAGTTTCCAGCCGGGGAGGCACTCCTACAATGAGCAGTTCTTC. Its protein is CASSFQPGRHSYNEQFF.

The chain couples TRBV11-3 to TRBJ2-5; D not certain. V was clipped by 5 bases and J by 4 bases, with 20 bases between them. CDR3 size: 16 residues. CDR1 and CDR2 from the germline V gene are SGHNT and YENEEA. The CDR3 sequence is CASSPGFSARVETQYF. The CDR3 nucleotides read TGTGCCAGCAGCCCTGGCTTTTCCGCCCGGGTAGAGACCCAGTACTTC.

The V call is TRBV9, the J call TRBJ2-3; D gene unclear. CDR1 SGDLS and CDR2 YYNGEE come from the germline V gene. Deletions cut 0 bases from V and 1 base from J, with 9 bases between. CDR3 length: 15 residues. The CDR3 protein is CASSVGNGGTDTQYF. The CDR3 DNA is TGTGCCAGCAGCGTAGGGAATGGAGGCACAGATACGCAGTATTTT.

V and J are TRBV11-2 and TRBJ2-3, with a weak D call TRBD2 (6 bases). Germline lookup yields CDR1 SGHAT and CDR2 FQNNGV. This CDR3 comprises 16 residues. V was clipped by 6 bases and J by 1 base, with 17 bases between them. The CDR3 loop reads CASSHLANGRTDTQYF. The DNA of the CDR3 is TGTGCCAGCAGTCACCTAGCGAACGGTCGCACAGATACGCAGTATTTT.

The rearrangement links TRBV6-6 to TRBJ2-1; D uncertain. The germline V and J ends were trimmed by 6 bases and 6 bases, with 9 bases remaining between them. Germline CDR1 reads MNHNY; CDR2 reads SVGAGI (reference sequence). This CDR3 has 12 amino acids. CDR3 in DNA: TGTGCCAGCAGCCTGTTTGGCAATGAGCAGTTCTTC. Its translation is CASSLFGNEQFF.

J is TRBJ2-7 and V is TRBV5-6, with no clear D. The germline V and J ends were trimmed by 2 bases and 4 bases, with 10 bases remaining between them. There are 13 residues in the CDR3. The germline V gene has CDR1 SGHDT and CDR2 YYEEEE. The CDR3 nucleotides are TGTGCCAGCAGCTTCACGAACCTGTACGAGCAGTACTTC. Translation gives CASSFTNLYEQYF. The full variable domain, its missing parts supplied by reference TRBV5-6 and TRBJ2-7, is DAGVTQSPTHLIKTRGQQVTLRCSPKSGHDTVSWYQQALGQGPQFIFQYYEEEERQRGNFPDRFSGHQFPNYSSELNVNALLLGDSALYLCASSFTNLYEQYFGPGTRLTVT.

This clone was seen only once. CDR3 DNA: TGTGCCAGCAGTGATGAGACAGGGGGCGAGCGCGATGCCGGGATTAACTATGGCTACACCTTC. Translating gives CASSDETGGERDAGINYGYTF. The J gene is TRBJ1-2, the V gene TRBV2, with 10 bases lining up with TRBD1. Germline CDR1 and CDR2: SNHLY and FYNNEI. The CDR3 covers 21 residues. Trimming removed 3 bases from V and 1 base from J; junction bases left unmatched: 20.

CDR3 loop: CASSLDPTGGEDTQYF. The CDR3 bases are TGTGCCAGCAGCTTAGATCCAACAGGGGGCGAAGATACGCAGTATTTT. The chain is built from TRBV5-6 and TRBJ2-3; TRBD1 aligns across 9 bases. Germline V gene lookup returns CDR1 SGHDT and CDR2 YYEEEE. The J segment lost 5 bases and the V segment lost 2 bases, leaving 9 bases of the junction unmatched. The CDR3 extends over 16 amino acids.

The V call is TRBV7-2, the J call TRBJ1-2, with D possibly being TRBD1 (6 bases). Deletions cut 5 bases from V and 0 bases from J, with 16 bases between. Germline-derived CDR1 and CDR2 are SGHTA and FQGNSA. The CDR3 contains 16 residues. The CDR3 region has the DNA TGTGCCAGCAGCAAAGGGGGGGACTTAGCTAACTATGGCTACACCTTC. Its translation: CASSKGGDLANYGYTF.

The chain is built from TRBV29-1 and TRBJ2-7; maybe TRBD1 (5 bases). Germline values: CDR1 SQVTM, CDR2 ANQGSEA. Between the trimmed V and J ends, which lost 7 bases and 4 bases, there was a span of 17 bases. This CDR3 has 13 residues. In DNA, the CDR3 is TGCAGCGCGACGGACATCACGACTTACGAGCAGTACTTC. This codes for CSATDITTYEQYF.

The rearrangement links TRBV18 to TRBJ2-1, with TRBD2 matching over 9 bases. Germline CDR1 reads KGHSH; CDR2 reads LQKENI. V shed 6 bases and J 3 bases; nucleotides not matched to a gene: 12. The CDR3 is 17 residues long. The CDR3 DNA follows: TGTGCCAGCTCTCCTGCCACCGGGACTAGCATCTACAATGAGCAGTTCTTC. Its translation is CASSPATGTSIYNEQFF.

The rearrangement joins TRBV18 to TRBJ2-5; a possible D gene is TRBD2 (7 bases). The CDR3 is 13 residues long. V lost 9 bases and J 4 bases, leaving 15 bases between the germline ends. CDR1 and CDR2 (germline): KGHSH, LQKENI. CDR3 DNA sequence: TGTGCCAGTTCATCGGGGGGCGGAGAGACCCAGTACTTC. Translation gives CASSSGGGETQYF.

Here the CDR3 DNA reads TGTGCCATCAGTGAAAGCGGGAGCACAGATACGCAGTATTTT. It translates to CAISESGSTDTQYF. V is TRBV10-3 and J is TRBJ2-3; the D gene is possibly TRBD2 (6 bases). Germline CDR1 reads ENHRY; CDR2 reads SYGVKD. Trimming left V 3 bases short and J 0 bases short, with 7 bases between. The length of the CDR3 is 14 residues.

V gene TRBV19 combines with J gene TRBJ1-2, with 7 positions matching TRBD1. Trimming removed 5 bases from V and 3 bases from J; junction bases left unmatched: 3. The CDR3 length is 13 residues. Germline V gives CDR1 LNHDA, CDR2 SQIVND (reference sequence). The CDR3 DNA reads as TGTGCCAGTAGTTTGGGACAGTACTATGGCTACACCTTC. The encoded protein is CASSLGQYYGYTF.

The chain couples TRBV6-6 to TRBJ2-1; TRBD1 matches at 9 bases. CDR3 length equals 14 residues. From germline, CDR1 is MNHNY and CDR2 SVGAGI (reference sequence). V gave up 7 bases and J gave up 6 bases; unmatched junction bases: 7. CDR3 amino acids: CASILRDRANEQFF. In nucleotides, the CDR3 is TGTGCCAGCATCCTCCGGGACAGGGCCAATGAGCAGTTCTTC.

The chain is built from TRBV9 and TRBJ1-2, with D hard to call. Per the germline V gene, CDR1 is SGDLS and CDR2 is YYNGEE. This CDR3 is built from 13 residues. With 1 base removed from V and 3 bases from J, the gap between germline ends came to 7 bases. CDR3 residues: CASSVYQDYGYTF. The CDR3 region has the DNA TGTGCCAGCAGCGTATACCAGGACTATGGCTACACCTTC.